These 8 T cell receptor beta chains came from one sample sequenced in a study of CD8 T cells in ankylosing spondylitis. Study observations and caveats: Apparently characteristic of ankylosing spondylitis blood was a TCR beta motif (roughly eight highly homologous variants).

Via MiXCR, TCRdb re-called the 5' RACE reads, giving one row per CDR3 protein. The data show a few hundred thousand distinct CDR3 sequences, more than 20% seen once. No antigen is known for these receptors. Sample: blood, either unsorted or a sorted T cell fraction (not recorded which). Receptor source: a male donor with ankylosing spondylitis.

This sequence joins TRBV24-1 and TRBJ2-3; 9 nucleotides match TRBD1. CDR3 length equals 15 residues. Trimming removed 4 bases from V and 4 bases from J; junction bases left unmatched: 5. From germline, CDR1 is KGHDR and CDR2 SFDVKD. The CDR3 region has the DNA TGTGCCACCAGTGACACAGGGGGCCGGGCAGATACGCAGTATTTT. It specifies CATSDTGGRADTQYF.

The CDR3 region is CASRRQGTNTGELFF. The DNA for the CDR3 is TGTGCCAGCCGCAGACAGGGAACAAACACCGGGGAGCTGTTTTTT. V and J are TRBV28 and TRBJ2-2; 7 bases align to TRBD1. J was trimmed by 2 bases and V by 8 bases; bases with no gene match: 8. The CDR3 is 15 amino acids. CDR1 MDHEN and CDR2 SYDVKM come from the germline V gene.

The chain employs TRBV9 and TRBJ2-7; no clear D. Trimming shortened V by 3 bases and J by 0 bases, and 10 bases separated the two germline ends. The CDR3 length is 14 residues. Germline values: CDR1 SGDLS, CDR2 YYNGEE. The CDR3 nucleotides read TGTGCCAGCAGCGATTGGCCAGTCTCCTACGAGCAGTACTTC. This codes for CASSDWPVSYEQYF.

The table lists this clonotype with a few counts. The gene calls are TRBV12-3 or TRBV12-4 and TRBJ2-1, with 11 nucleotides matching TRBD2. The CDR3 has 17 residues. With V trimmed by 1 base and J by 12 bases, 14 bases remained unmatched. In DNA form, the CDR3 reads TGTGCCAGCAGTTTAGGACTAGCGGGGTCCCTTTTACTTGGGCAGTTCTTC. The encoded protein is CASSLGLAGSLLLGQFF.

This clonotype has only a few counts. The rearrangement uses TRBV15 and TRBJ2-7, with D hard to call. V shed 1 base and J shed 0 bases, with 10 bases lying between them. CDR1 and CDR2 from the germline V gene are LNHNV and YYDKDF (reference sequence). The CDR3 is 15 amino acids. CDR3 nucleotides: TGTGCCACCAGCAGAGTGGAAATGAGCTCCTACGAGCAGTACTTC. This codes for CATSRVEMSSYEQYF.

This clonotype was counted a few times. V gene TRBV5-1 combines with J gene TRBJ2-1; 10 bases map to TRBD1. CDR3 size: 15 residues. Germline-derived CDR1 and CDR2 are SGHRS and YFSETQ. J gave up 1 base and V 4 bases, and 2 bases lay outside the gene matches. CDR3 bases: TGCGCCAGCAGCGAGGGACAGGGGTCCTACAATGAGCAGTTCTTC. This codes for CASSEGQGSYNEQFF.

The J gene is TRBJ2-3, the V gene TRBV12-3 or TRBV12-4, with D perhaps TRBD1 (7 bases). The length of the CDR3 is 12 residues. The germline V and J ends were trimmed by 10 bases and 5 bases, with 13 bases remaining between them. Here the CDR3 DNA reads TGTGCCACCTCGCAGGGGGGAGATACGCAGTATTTT. Protein product: CATSQGGDTQYF.

The rearrangement joins TRBV7-3 to TRBJ2-1; 9 bases align to TRBD2. This CDR3 region has 14 residues. The V and J ends lost 3 bases and 12 bases, in that order; junction bases with no gene match: 9. Germline CDR1 is SGHTA and CDR2 is FQGTGA. The CDR3 region is CASSFEGLASMQFF. DNA for the CDR3: TGTGCCAGCAGCTTTGAGGGACTAGCATCGATGCAGTTCTTC.